A selection of T cell receptor beta chains follows, all from one sample in a study of cytomegalovirus exposure and HLA in healthy donors. Sequencing used immunoSEQ multiplex PCR; TCRdb keeps in-frame clones, though not all of them. The table records roughly 160,000 clones, roughly 80% of them present only once. Sequences were obtained from PBMCs. The receptors shown here come from a man in his forties or fifties in good health and CMV-seropositive. The CDR3 runs from the conserved cysteine through the conserved F or W. The D gene is left open where the match is weak. The listing skips clone size in some rows; elsewhere it reads once, few, many or a size class.

CDR3 protein: CAWSRDSNQPQHF
CDR3 DNA: TGTGCCTGGAGCAGGGATAGCAATCAGCCCCAGCATTTT
D gene: -
J gene: TRBJ1-5
CDR3 length: 13
V gene: TRBV30
clone size: -

CDR3 protein: CASSPRLDREFYEQYF
CDR3 DNA: TGCGCCAGCAGCCCACGACTGGACAGGGAGTTCTACGAGCAGTACTTC
D gene: TRBD1
J gene: TRBJ2-7
CDR3 length: 16
V gene: TRBV5-1
clone size: -

CDR3 protein: CASSQTQPQHF
CDR3 DNA: TGTGCCAGTAGCCAGACGCAGCCCCAGCATTTT
D gene: -
J gene: TRBJ1-5
CDR3 length: 11
V gene: TRBV6-1
clone size: few

CDR3 protein: CASSFRTGEVILF
CDR3 DNA: TGTGCCAGCAGCTTTCGGACAGGGGAGGTTATTCTCTTT
D gene: TRBD1
J gene: TRBJ1-1
CDR3 length: 13
V gene: TRBV5-4
clone size: -

CDR3 protein: CASSFWGRSYEQYF
CDR3 DNA: TGCGCCAGCAGCTTTTGGGGCCGTTCCTACGAGCAGTACTTC
D gene: -
J gene: TRBJ2-7
CDR3 length: 14
V gene: TRBV5-6
clone size: -

CDR3 protein: CASTRLAGGETQYF
CDR3 DNA: TGTGCCAGCACCCGACTAGCGGGGGGAGAGACCCAGTACTTC
D gene: TRBD2
J gene: TRBJ2-5
CDR3 length: 14
V gene: TRBV6-6
clone size: once

CDR3 protein: CASSPLGGTYNEQFF
CDR3 DNA: TGTGCCAGCAGCCCACTCGGGGGGACCTACAATGAGCAGTTCTTC
D gene: TRBD2
J gene: TRBJ2-1
CDR3 length: 15
V gene: TRBV14
clone size: once

CDR3 protein: CASSLVDRGTEAFF
CDR3 DNA: TGTGCCAGCAGCTTGGTCGACAGGGGCACTGAAGCTTTCTTT
D gene: TRBD1
J gene: TRBJ1-1
CDR3 length: 14
V gene: TRBV5-4
clone size: few

CDR3 protein: CASSEGPRGYTF
CDR3 DNA: TGCGCCAGCAGTGAGGGCCCCCGAGGCTACACCTTC
D gene: -
J gene: TRBJ1-2
CDR3 length: 12
V gene: TRBV10-2
clone size: few

CDR3 protein: CASSPNWDRIEHGYTF
CDR3 DNA: TGTGCCAGCTCACCCAACTGGGACAGAATCGAACATGGCTACACCTTC
D gene: TRBD1
J gene: TRBJ1-2
CDR3 length: 16
V gene: TRBV18
clone size: -

CDR3 protein: CASSLEAGGLYEQFF
CDR3 DNA: TGCGCCAGCAGCTTGGAGGCGGGGGGGCTATATGAGCAGTTCTTC
D gene: TRBD2
J gene: TRBJ2-1
CDR3 length: 15
V gene: TRBV5-1
clone size: -

CDR3 protein: CASSDLNTEAFF
CDR3 DNA: TGTGCCAGCAGCGACTTGAACACTGAAGCTTTCTTT
D gene: -
J gene: TRBJ1-1
CDR3 length: 12
V gene: TRBV6-1
clone size: -

CDR3 protein: CASSLAGRIGGYTF
CDR3 DNA: TGTGCCAGCAGCCTAGCGGGGAGGATAGGTGGCTACACCTTC
D gene: -
J gene: TRBJ1-2
CDR3 length: 14
V gene: TRBV7-9
clone size: -

CDR3 protein: CASPGLAESTDTQYF
CDR3 DNA: TGTGCCAGCCCAGGACTAGCGGAAAGCACAGATACGCAGTATTTT
D gene: -
J gene: TRBJ2-3
CDR3 length: 15
V gene: TRBV21-1
clone size: -

CDR3 protein: CASGRQAATNEKLFF
CDR3 DNA: TGTGCCAGCGGACGACAGGCTGCAACTAATGAAAAACTGTTTTTT
D gene: -
J gene: TRBJ1-4
CDR3 length: 15
V gene: TRBV6-5
clone size: -

CDR3 protein: CASSLQGSSYNEQFF
CDR3 DNA: TGTGCCAGCAGCTTGCAGGGGAGCTCCTACAATGAGCAGTTCTTC
D gene: -
J gene: TRBJ2-1
CDR3 length: 15
V gene: TRBV5-4
clone size: -

CDR3 protein: CASSLGGRGDEQYF
CDR3 DNA: TGTGCCAGCAGCTTAGGAGGTAGGGGCGACGAGCAGTACTTC
D gene: -
J gene: TRBJ2-7
CDR3 length: 14
V gene: TRBV7-2
clone size: -

CDR3 protein: CASSLFGSGGATYNEQFF
CDR3 DNA: TGCGCCAGCAGCTTGTTTGGTAGCGGGGGGGCAACCTACAATGAGCAGTTCTTC
D gene: TRBD2
J gene: TRBJ2-1
CDR3 length: 18
V gene: TRBV5-1
clone size: -

CDR3 protein: CASGPGGTEAFF
CDR3 DNA: TGTGCCAGCGGGCCCGGGGGAACTGAAGCTTTCTTT
D gene: -
J gene: TRBJ1-1
CDR3 length: 12
V gene: TRBV7-9
clone size: -

CDR3 protein: CAISLTGAASTNEKLFF
CDR3 DNA: TGTGCCATCAGCTTAACAGGGGCAGCGAGCACTAATGAAAAACTGTTTTTT
D gene: TRBD1
J gene: TRBJ1-4
CDR3 length: 17
V gene: TRBV10-3
clone size: -

CDR3 protein: CASMVRWGPNTEAFF
CDR3 DNA: TGTGCCAGCATGGTTCGTTGGGGGCCGAACACTGAAGCTTTCTTT
D gene: -
J gene: TRBJ1-1
CDR3 length: 15
V gene: TRBV28
clone size: -

CDR3 protein: CASSLVGAETYGYTF
CDR3 DNA: TGTGCCAGCAGCTTAGTCGGCGCGGAGACCTATGGCTACACCTTC
D gene: -
J gene: TRBJ1-2
CDR3 length: 15
V gene: TRBV7-2
clone size: few

CDR3 protein: CASSVGQGARETQYF
CDR3 DNA: TGTGCCAGCAGCGTAGGACAGGGGGCTCGTGAGACCCAGTACTTC
D gene: TRBD1
J gene: TRBJ2-5
CDR3 length: 15
V gene: TRBV9
clone size: once

CDR3 protein: CASSPYRGSNEKLFF
CDR3 DNA: TGTGCCAGCAGTCCTTACAGGGGAAGTAATGAAAAACTGTTTTTT
D gene: TRBD1
J gene: TRBJ1-4
CDR3 length: 15
V gene: TRBV28
clone size: once

CDR3 protein: CATSRESLAGGSTDTQYF
CDR3 DNA: TGTGCCACCAGCAGAGAGAGCCTAGCGGGGGGGAGCACAGATACGCAGTATTTT
D gene: TRBD2
J gene: TRBJ2-3
CDR3 length: 18
V gene: TRBV15
clone size: -

CDR3 protein: CASSFQVRTGGTYEQYF
CDR3 DNA: TGCGCCAGCAGCTTCCAAGTTCGGACAGGGGGCACCTACGAGCAGTACTTC
D gene: TRBD1
J gene: TRBJ2-7
CDR3 length: 17
V gene: TRBV5-1
clone size: -

CDR3 protein: CASSLGQGKDTQYF
CDR3 DNA: TGTGCCAGCAGCCTAGGACAGGGAAAAGATACGCAGTATTTT
D gene: TRBD1
J gene: TRBJ2-3
CDR3 length: 14
V gene: TRBV5-5
clone size: -

CDR3 protein: CASSQDPAGNSYEQYF
CDR3 DNA: TGCGCCAGCAGCCAAGATCCAGCGGGGAACTCCTACGAGCAGTACTTC
D gene: TRBD2
J gene: TRBJ2-7
CDR3 length: 16
V gene: TRBV4-3
clone size: few

CDR3 protein: CASSQVLGGFRTNEKLFF
CDR3 DNA: TGTGCCAGCAGCCAGGTCCTAGGAGGGTTTAGAACTAATGAAAAACTGTTTTTT
D gene: -
J gene: TRBJ1-4
CDR3 length: 18
V gene: TRBV11-2
clone size: -

CDR3 protein: CASSFGTFTGELFF
CDR3 DNA: TGTGCCAGCAGCTTTGGGACATTTACCGGGGAGCTGTTTTTT
D gene: -
J gene: TRBJ2-2
CDR3 length: 14
V gene: TRBV11-2
clone size: -

CDR3 protein: CSSRTGRETQYF
CDR3 DNA: TGCAGCTCCAGGACAGGGAGAGAGACCCAGTACTTC
D gene: TRBD1
J gene: TRBJ2-5
CDR3 length: 12
V gene: TRBV29-1
clone size: -

CDR3 protein: CAFGSGGADTQYF
CDR3 DNA: TGTGCCTTTGGTAGCGGGGGTGCGGATACGCAGTATTTT
D gene: TRBD2
J gene: TRBJ2-3
CDR3 length: 13
V gene: TRBV28
clone size: -

CDR3 protein: CASSQGGRLNEQFF
CDR3 DNA: TGCGCCAGCAGCCAAGGGGGGCGACTGAATGAGCAGTTCTTC
D gene: -
J gene: TRBJ2-1
CDR3 length: 14
V gene: TRBV4-3
clone size: -

CDR3 protein: CASSVGQGAYTGELFF
CDR3 DNA: TGTGCCAGCAGCGTAGGACAGGGGGCTTACACCGGGGAGCTGTTTTTT
D gene: TRBD1
J gene: TRBJ2-2
CDR3 length: 16
V gene: TRBV9
clone size: -

CDR3 protein: CASSNPGTGELFF
CDR3 DNA: TGTGCCAGCAGCAACCCGGGGACCGGGGAGCTGTTTTTT
D gene: -
J gene: TRBJ2-2
CDR3 length: 13
V gene: TRBV25-1
clone size: -

CDR3 protein: CASSQDFSAGELFF
CDR3 DNA: TGCGCCAGCAGCCAAGATTTTAGTGCCGGGGAGCTGTTTTTT
D gene: -
J gene: TRBJ2-2
CDR3 length: 14
V gene: TRBV4-1
clone size: few

CDR3 protein: CASSEIGRETNPKPQHF
CDR3 DNA: TGTGCCAGCAGTGAAATCGGAAGGGAGACTAACCCTAAGCCCCAGCATTTT
D gene: -
J gene: TRBJ1-5
CDR3 length: 17
V gene: TRBV6-1
clone size: -

CDR3 protein: CASSPFPGGSGYTF
CDR3 DNA: TGTGCCAGCAGCCCTTTCCCGGGGGGATCGGGCTACACCTTC
D gene: -
J gene: TRBJ1-2
CDR3 length: 14
V gene: TRBV9
clone size: -

CDR3 protein: CAWSLAGGTDTQYF
CDR3 DNA: TGTGCCTGGAGTCTAGCGGGGGGCACAGATACGCAGTATTTT
D gene: TRBD2
J gene: TRBJ2-3
CDR3 length: 14
V gene: TRBV30
clone size: once

CDR3 protein: CAFARVEETQYF
CDR3 DNA: TGTGCCTTTGCCAGGGTCGAGGAGACCCAGTACTTC
D gene: -
J gene: TRBJ2-5
CDR3 length: 12
V gene: TRBV30
clone size: -

CDR3 protein: CASSRQLNTEAFF
CDR3 DNA: TGTGCCAGCAGTCGACAGCTTAACACTGAAGCTTTCTTT
D gene: -
J gene: TRBJ1-1
CDR3 length: 13
V gene: TRBV7-3
clone size: -

CDR3 protein: CASSQTGRNQPQHF
CDR3 DNA: TGTGCCAGCAGTCAGACAGGGCGAAATCAGCCCCAGCATTTT
D gene: TRBD1
J gene: TRBJ1-5
CDR3 length: 14
V gene: TRBV28
clone size: -

CDR3 protein: CASSLRAYEQYF
CDR3 DNA: TGTGCCAGCAGCTTGAGAGCCTACGAGCAGTACTTC
D gene: -
J gene: TRBJ2-7
CDR3 length: 12
V gene: TRBV5-6
clone size: few

CDR3 protein: CASSPRLLAGGGEQYF
CDR3 DNA: TGTGCCAGCAGCCCCCGACTCCTAGCGGGGGGCGGGGAGCAGTACTTC
D gene: TRBD2
J gene: TRBJ2-7
CDR3 length: 16
V gene: TRBV7-6
clone size: few

CDR3 protein: CASSQDEYQDGDQPQHF
CDR3 DNA: TGCGCCAGCAGCCAAGACGAATACCAGGACGGGGATCAGCCCCAGCATTTT
D gene: -
J gene: TRBJ1-5
CDR3 length: 17
V gene: TRBV4-3
clone size: -

CDR3 protein: CASSLWPGGQSPLHF
CDR3 DNA: TGTGCCAGCAGTTTATGGCCAGGGGGTCAGTCACCCCTCCACTTT
D gene: TRBD1
J gene: TRBJ1-6
CDR3 length: 15
V gene: TRBV28
clone size: once

CDR3 protein: CASSLVQGAREQYF
CDR3 DNA: TGTGCCAGCAGCTTAGTTCAGGGGGCGAGGGAGCAGTACTTC
D gene: TRBD1
J gene: TRBJ2-7
CDR3 length: 14
V gene: TRBV11-2
clone size: -

CDR3 protein: CASSLNYGYTF
CDR3 DNA: TGTGCCAGCAGCCTAAACTATGGCTACACCTTC
D gene: -
J gene: TRBJ1-2
CDR3 length: 11
V gene: TRBV5-6
clone size: -

CDR3 protein: CASSSPALRDRGNEKLFF
CDR3 DNA: TGTGCCAGCAGCTCCCCAGCGCTACGAGACAGGGGTAATGAAAAACTGTTTTTT
D gene: TRBD1
J gene: TRBJ1-4
CDR3 length: 18
V gene: TRBV7-9
clone size: -

CDR3 protein: CASRAQETQYF
CDR3 DNA: TGTGCCAGCAGGGCCCAAGAGACCCAGTACTTC
D gene: -
J gene: TRBJ2-5
CDR3 length: 11
V gene: TRBV7-2
clone size: few

CDR3 protein: CASSQNLGQGGYTF
CDR3 DNA: TGCGCCAGCAGCCAAAATTTAGGACAGGGGGGCTACACCTTC
D gene: TRBD1
J gene: TRBJ1-2
CDR3 length: 14
V gene: TRBV4-3
clone size: -

CDR3 protein: CASSDGGSYEQYF
CDR3 DNA: TGCGCCAGCAGTGATGGGGGGTCCTACGAGCAGTACTTC
D gene: -
J gene: TRBJ2-7
CDR3 length: 13
V gene: TRBV10-1
clone size: -